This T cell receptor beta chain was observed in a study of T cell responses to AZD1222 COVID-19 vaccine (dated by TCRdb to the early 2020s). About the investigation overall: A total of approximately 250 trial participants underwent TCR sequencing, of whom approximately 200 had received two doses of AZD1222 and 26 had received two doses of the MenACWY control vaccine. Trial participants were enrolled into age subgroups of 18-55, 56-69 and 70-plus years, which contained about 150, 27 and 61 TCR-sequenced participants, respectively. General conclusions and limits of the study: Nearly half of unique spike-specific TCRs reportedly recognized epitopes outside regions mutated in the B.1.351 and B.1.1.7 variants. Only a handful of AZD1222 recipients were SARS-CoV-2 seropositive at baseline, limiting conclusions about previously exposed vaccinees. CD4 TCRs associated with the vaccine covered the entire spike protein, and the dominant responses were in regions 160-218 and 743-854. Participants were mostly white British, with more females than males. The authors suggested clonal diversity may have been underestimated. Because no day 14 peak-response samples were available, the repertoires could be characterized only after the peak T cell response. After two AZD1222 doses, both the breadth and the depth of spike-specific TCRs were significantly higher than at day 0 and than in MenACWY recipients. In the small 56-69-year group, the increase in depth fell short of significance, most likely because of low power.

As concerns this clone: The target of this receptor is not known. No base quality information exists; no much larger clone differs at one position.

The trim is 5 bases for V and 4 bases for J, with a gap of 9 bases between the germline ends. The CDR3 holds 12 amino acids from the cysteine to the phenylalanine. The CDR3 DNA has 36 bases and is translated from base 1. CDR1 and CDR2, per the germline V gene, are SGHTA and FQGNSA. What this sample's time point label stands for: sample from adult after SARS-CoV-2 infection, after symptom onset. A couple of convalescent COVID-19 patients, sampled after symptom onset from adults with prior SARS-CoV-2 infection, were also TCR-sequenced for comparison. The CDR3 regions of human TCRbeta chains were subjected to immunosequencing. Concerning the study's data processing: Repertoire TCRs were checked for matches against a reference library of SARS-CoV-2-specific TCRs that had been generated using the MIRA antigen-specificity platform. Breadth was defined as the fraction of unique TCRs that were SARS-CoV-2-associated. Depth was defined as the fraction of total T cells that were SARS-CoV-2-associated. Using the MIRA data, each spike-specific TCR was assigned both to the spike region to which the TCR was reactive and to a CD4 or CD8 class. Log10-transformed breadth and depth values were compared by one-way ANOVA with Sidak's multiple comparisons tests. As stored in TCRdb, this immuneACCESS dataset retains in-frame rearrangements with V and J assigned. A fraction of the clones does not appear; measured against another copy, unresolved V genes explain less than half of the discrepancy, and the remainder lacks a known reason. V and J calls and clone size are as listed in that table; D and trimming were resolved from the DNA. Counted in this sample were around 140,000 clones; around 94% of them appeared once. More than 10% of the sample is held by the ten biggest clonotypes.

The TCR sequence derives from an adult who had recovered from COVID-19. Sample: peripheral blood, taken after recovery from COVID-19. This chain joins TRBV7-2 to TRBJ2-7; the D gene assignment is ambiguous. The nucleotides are TGTGCCAGCAGCCGAGCCCTATACGAGCAGTACTTC. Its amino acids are CASSRALYEQYF. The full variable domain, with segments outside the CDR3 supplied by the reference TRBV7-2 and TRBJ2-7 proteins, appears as GAGVSQSPSNKVTEKGKDVELRCDPISGHTALYWYRQSLGQGLEFLIYFQGNSAPDKSGLPSDRFSAERTGGSVSTLTIQRTQQEDSAVYLCASSRALYEQYFGPGTRLTVT.